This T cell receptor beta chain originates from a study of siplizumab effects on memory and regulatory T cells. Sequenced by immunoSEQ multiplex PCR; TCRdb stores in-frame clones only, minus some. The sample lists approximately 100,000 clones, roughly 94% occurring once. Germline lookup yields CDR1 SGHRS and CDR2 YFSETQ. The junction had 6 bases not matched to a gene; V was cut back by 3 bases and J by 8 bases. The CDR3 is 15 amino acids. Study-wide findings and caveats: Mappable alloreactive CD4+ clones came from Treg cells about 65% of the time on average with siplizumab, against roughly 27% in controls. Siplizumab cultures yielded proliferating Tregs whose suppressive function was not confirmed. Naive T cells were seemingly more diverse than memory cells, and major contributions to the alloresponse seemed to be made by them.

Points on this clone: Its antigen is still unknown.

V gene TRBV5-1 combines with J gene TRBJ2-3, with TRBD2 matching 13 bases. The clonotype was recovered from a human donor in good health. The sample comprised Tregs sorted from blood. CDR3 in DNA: TGCGCCAGCAGCTCAACTAGCGGGAGGGCTGGTACGCAGTATTTT. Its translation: CASSSTSGRAGTQYF.